A single sample is the source of the 31 T cell receptor beta chains below, sequenced in a study of T cells in Graves' hyperthyroidism and ophthalmopathy. Regions amplified from RNA transcripts were the TCR beta CDR3 regions. The HTBI primer set was used in a first-round RT-PCR of the TCR CDR3. TCRdb called the multiplex PCR reads again in MiXCR, with one record for every CDR3 protein. This table has fewer than 650,000 distinct CDR3 sequences, over 45% appearing once. Sequencing was performed on peripheral blood or thyroid tissue (not recorded which). Receptors were obtained from an adult woman with Graves' disease, either hyperthyroidism or ophthalmopathy (not recorded which).

The sample holds a few counts of this clonotype. This chain links TRBV20-1 with TRBJ2-2; 7 bases match TRBD2. The germline CDR1 and CDR2 sequences are DFQATT and SNEGSKA (reference sequence). V shed 5 bases, J shed 6 bases, and the junction held 9 bases outside the gene matches. The CDR3 is 14 amino acids. CDR3 sequence reads: CSASLAGVPGELFF. CDR3 sequence (DNA): TGCAGTGCTTCGTTGGCGGGAGTTCCCGGGGAGCTGTTTTTT.

In its sample, this clonotype was seen many times. The V gene is TRBV7-8, the J gene TRBJ2-7; 7 bases map to TRBD2. Trimming cost V 3 bases and J 2 bases; bases outside gene matches: 7. Germline values: CDR1 SGHVS, CDR2 FQNEAQ. This CDR3 comprises 15 residues. The chain's CDR3 is CASSFKSGIAYEQYF. For the CDR3, the DNA is TGTGCCAGCAGCTTTAAAAGCGGGATAGCCTACGAGCAGTACTTC.

The table lists this clonotype with many counts. This rearrangement joins TRBV5-6 to TRBJ2-7; no firm D call. CDR3 length equals 14 residues. Deletions cut 2 bases from V and 2 bases from J, with 11 bases between. Germline-derived CDR1 and CDR2 are SGHDT and YYEEEE. This CDR3 reads CASSLLSGTYEQYF. In DNA form, the CDR3 reads TGTGCCAGCAGCTTATTGAGTGGGACCTACGAGCAGTACTTC.

CDR3 DNA sequence: TGTGCCACCAGCAGAGGGACGGAGAATGGCTACACCTTC. Translating gives CATSRGTENGYTF. The chain carries TRBV15 and TRBJ1-2; D ambiguous. CDR1 is LNHNV and CDR2 is YYDKDF in the germline V gene (reference sequence). V gave up 1 base and J gave up 6 bases, with 9 bases separating them. CDR3 length: 13 residues.

The V and J genes are TRBV29-1 and TRBJ2-2, with unresolved D. The CDR3 consists of 13 residues. Trimming stripped 7 bases from V and 0 bases from J, with 9 bases between. Per germline, CDR1 SQVTM and CDR2 ANQGSEA. CDR3 loop: CSADSSNTGELFF. The CDR3, as DNA: TGCAGCGCCGACTCCTCGAACACCGGGGAGCTGTTTTTT.

Only a few counts were recorded for this clonotype. This may come from a read error, since a much larger clone is one base off. The chain has TRBV2 and TRBJ2-7; TRBD2 agrees at 12 bases. The germline CDR1 and CDR2 sequences are SNHLY and FYNNEI. CDR3 length: 18 residues. V gave up 1 base and J gave up 9 bases; unmatched junction bases: 16. The CDR3 sequence: CASSEVEGASGRADGQYF. In nucleotides, the CDR3 is TGTGCCAGCAGTGAAGTTGAGGGGGCTAGCGGGAGGGCCGACGGGCAGTACTTC.

The rearrangement uses TRBV20-1 and TRBJ1-5; D unresolved. The V gene lost 6 bases and the J gene lost 3 bases, with 15 bases spanning the gap. This CDR3 has 14 amino acids. Germline V CDR1 and CDR2: DFQATT, SNEGSKA (reference sequence). CDR3 coding DNA: TGCAGTGCCCGGACCCAACTTAACAATCAGCCCCAGCATTTT. It translates to CSARTQLNNQPQHF.

The chain carries TRBV7-3 and TRBJ2-7; 8 bases map to TRBD1. Germline V gene data show CDR1 as SGHTA and CDR2 as FQGTGA. The length of the CDR3 is 15 residues. Trimming at V came to 7 bases and at J to 2 bases, leaving 10 bases not matched to a gene. In DNA, the CDR3 is TGTGCCAGCAACGCCGTTCGACAGGGGACCTACGAGCAGTACTTC. This codes for CASNAVRQGTYEQYF.

The CDR3 bases are TGTGCCATCAGGGGGACTAGCGGAAGGTCATACAATGAGCAGTTCTTC. This codes for CAIRGTSGRSYNEQFF. The rearrangement uses TRBV10-3 and TRBJ2-1, with 11 bases that match TRBD2. The trim removed 6 bases at V and 4 bases at J, leaving 8 bases unmatched. The CDR3 loop spans 16 amino acids. Germline CDR1 is ENHRY and CDR2 is SYGVKD.

This clonotype was detected many times. V and J are TRBV7-6 and TRBJ2-5; unclear D gene. Trimming pared 1 base from V and 2 bases from J, leaving 14 bases between. The germline V gene has CDR1 SGHVS and CDR2 FNYEAQ. The CDR3 sequence is 16 residues long. The DNA of the CDR3 is TGTGCCAGCAGCTTAGTTTTAGGGTTAAGTCAAGAGACCCAGTACTTC. Its protein is CASSLVLGLSQETQYF.

Only a few counts were recorded for this clonotype. This rearrangement joins TRBV7-2 to TRBJ2-5; 12 positions agree with TRBD2. The ends lost 6 bases at V and 4 bases at J; junction bases unmatched: 6. Germline CDR1 is SGHTA and CDR2 is FQGNSA. The CDR3 is made up of 15 amino acids. The DNA for the CDR3 is TGTGCCAGCAGGCTGACTAGCGGGAGTGGAGAGACCCAGTACTTC. Its protein product is CASRLTSGSGETQYF.

In this sample, this clonotype turned up many times. The chain is built from TRBV25-1 and TRBJ1-1; 7 positions match TRBD1. Germline values: CDR1 MGHDK, CDR2 SYGVNS. CDR3 length equals 14 residues. The J segment lost 4 bases and the V segment lost 2 bases, leaving 4 bases of the junction unmatched. The CDR3 region is CASSEPQGGTEAFF. The CDR3 DNA reads as TGTGCCAGCAGTGAACCGCAGGGGGGCACTGAAGCTTTCTTT.

V is TRBV15 and J is TRBJ2-5; no reliable D call. V was cut by 6 bases and J by 2 bases, with 16 bases left in between. CDR1 and CDR2 from the germline V gene are LNHNV and YYDKDF (reference sequence). The CDR3 totals 15 residues. The DNA of the CDR3 is TGTGCCACCAGATCTTATTTAGGAGAACAAGAGACCCAGTACTTC. This translates into CATRSYLGEQETQYF.

This clonotype was counted ten times or more. The rearrangement links TRBV4-1 to TRBJ1-1, with D perhaps matching TRBD1 (5 bases). Trimming took off 0 bases at V and 4 bases at J, with 15 bases between the two ends. The CDR3 contains 16 residues. CDR1 and CDR2 from the germline V gene are MGHRA and YSYEKL. In DNA, the CDR3 is TGCGCCAGCAGCCAAGAGGGGCGGGCGTTCGGCACTGAAGCTTTCTTT. This sequence encodes CASSQEGRAFGTEAFF.

This clonotype was detected many times. The V and J genes are TRBV6-5 and TRBJ1-2, with 9 nucleotides matching TRBD1. This CDR3 has 14 residues. The V gene's germline CDR1 is MNHEY and CDR2 SVGAGI. Trimming removed 4 bases from V and 5 bases from J; junction bases left unmatched: 5. CDR3 nucleotide sequence: TGTGCCAGCAGTTGGGACAGGGATTCGTATGGCTACACCTTC. Amino acid sequence: CASSWDRDSYGYTF.

The chain employs TRBV13 and TRBJ1-5; D gene unclear. This CDR3 spans 14 amino acids. The germline V gene encodes CDR1 PRHDT and CDR2 FYEKMQ (reference sequence). Trimming left V 5 bases short and J 0 bases short, with 8 bases between. The CDR3, as DNA: TGTGCCAGCAGCGGAGACTATAGCAATCAGCCCCAGCATTTT. Translating it yields CASSGDYSNQPQHF.

For this clonotype: The junction and the germline gene differ at one end; a read error may be behind it. The chain employs TRBV7-2 and TRBJ2-2; TRBD1 aligns across 7 bases. CDR3 length equals 15 residues. The germline CDR1 and CDR2 sequences are SGHTA and FQGNSA. The CDR3: CAISTLTGTIGELFF. The CDR3, as DNA: TGTGCCATCAGCACCCTGACAGGGACGATCGGGGAGCTGTTTTTT.

This clonotype was seen at least ten times. V usage is TRBV20-1 and J usage is TRBJ1-2; D unresolved. The CDR3 extends over 14 amino acids. The V end lost 3 bases, the J end lost 0 bases, and 11 bases lay between the germline ends. From germline, CDR1 is DFQATT and CDR2 SNEGSKA (reference sequence). CDR3 nucleotide sequence: TGCAGTGCTAGTTTAAGTCAAGCTAACTATGGCTACACCTTC. As protein: CSASLSQANYGYTF.

The sample holds many counts of this clonotype. This chain connects TRBV2 to TRBJ2-7; TRBD2 matches at 11 bases. The CDR3 is made up of 15 amino acids. V was clipped by 2 bases and J by 7 bases; unmatched bases: 7. CDR1 SNHLY and CDR2 FYNNEI come from the germline V gene. The CDR3 is CASSELAGGLGEQYF. In DNA, the CDR3 is TGTGCCAGCAGTGAACTAGCGGGGGGATTGGGGGAGCAGTACTTC.

This clonotype has a count of ten or more. V and J are TRBV2 and TRBJ2-5; no clear D. The CDR3 covers 11 residues. Germline CDR1 and CDR2: SNHLY and FYNNEI. V was cut by 8 bases and J by 1 base, with 5 bases left in between. The CDR3 DNA reads as TGTGCCAGCGGTACCCAAGAGACCCAGTACTTC. Its translation: CASGTQETQYF.

Notes on this clonotype: A much bigger clone sits one base away, suggesting this may be a read error. The chain joins TRBV13 to TRBJ2-2; maybe TRBD1 (5 bases). Germline V gene sequence: CDR1 PRHDT, CDR2 FYEKMQ (reference sequence). The V and J ends lost 5 bases and 2 bases respectively, with 9 bases between them. The CDR3 sequence is 14 residues long. The CDR3 spells CASSEQANTGELFF. DNA of the CDR3: TGTGCCAGCAGCGAACAGGCCAACACCGGGGAGCTGTTTTTT.

The V call is TRBV6-9, the J call TRBJ1-5; D is unresolved. Germline CDR1 is MNHGY and CDR2 is SVAAGI. Trimming shortened V by 8 bases and J by 1 base, and 12 bases separated the two germline ends. The CDR3 runs 14 residues. CDR3 region: CASFWLSSNQPQHF. The CDR3 nucleotides read TGTGCCAGCTTTTGGCTCTCAAGCAATCAGCCCCAGCATTTT.

The table lists this clonotype with a few counts. This sequence joins TRBV7-8 and TRBJ2-7, with unresolved D. CDR1 SGHVS and CDR2 FQNEAQ come from the germline V gene. The CDR3 sequence is 12 residues long. V was clipped by 5 bases and J by 3 bases, with 8 bases between them. CDR3 in amino acids: CASSPSDYEQYF. CDR3 bases: TGTGCCAGCAGCCCTTCAGACTACGAGCAGTACTTC.

This clonotype appeared many times. V is TRBV10-1 and J is TRBJ1-3; D call uncertain. With 8 bases removed from V and 0 bases from J, the gap between germline ends came to 8 bases. The CDR3 spans 13 residues. The germline CDR1 and CDR2 sequences are WNHNN and SYGVQD (reference sequence). The CDR3 DNA is TGCGCCAGCGGTGGTGGCTCTGGAAACACCATATATTTT. Protein sequence: CASGGGSGNTIYF.

This rearrangement joins TRBV7-7 to TRBJ2-5, with 8 bases matching TRBD2. V was pared by 1 base and J by 4 bases, with 20 bases of the junction left unmatched. The CDR3 runs 20 residues. From germline, CDR1 is SSHAT and CDR2 FNYEAQ (reference sequence). The CDR3 spells CASSLDLLGGGQAQGETQYF. The CDR3 bases are TGTGCCAGCAGCTTAGACCTACTGGGCGGGGGGCAAGCCCAGGGAGAGACCCAGTACTTC.

The rearrangement links TRBV3-1 to TRBJ2-7; no reliable D call. CDR3 size: 13 residues. Deletions cut 3 bases from V and 0 bases from J, with 6 bases between. Germline lookup yields CDR1 LGHDT and CDR2 YNNKEL (reference sequence). For the CDR3, the DNA is TGTGCCAGCAGCCAGGGGTTCTCCTACGAGCAGTACTTC. Amino acid sequence: CASSQGFSYEQYF.

This clonotype has more than one count but fewer than ten. The CDR3 DNA is TGCGCCAGCAAATGGGACGGCGGGAGAAGTGGGGAGCTGTTTTTT. This sequence encodes CASKWDGGRSGELFF. V gene TRBV5-1 combines with J gene TRBJ2-2; 7 bases fit TRBD2. The trim removed 6 bases at V and 8 bases at J, leaving 13 bases unmatched. Germline V gene lookup returns CDR1 SGHRS and CDR2 YFSETQ. The CDR3 length is 15 residues.

The genes are TRBV29-1 and TRBJ2-2; 7 nucleotides match TRBD2. This CDR3 spans 14 amino acids. In germline, CDR1 is SQVTM, CDR2 ANQGSEA. The J segment lost 3 bases and the V segment lost 7 bases, leaving 8 bases of the junction unmatched. The CDR3 sequence: CSATGTTYTGELFF. The CDR3 nucleotides read TGCAGCGCGACCGGGACTACTTACACCGGGGAGCTGTTTTTT.

This clonotype was detected a few times. One junction end disagrees with the germline gene, perhaps due to a read error. The CDR3 DNA reads TGTGCCAGCAGTTCTGGGGTCAACGTCCTGACTTTC. Protein: CASSSGVNVLTF. The V and J genes are TRBV27 and TRBJ2-6; D gene unclear. The germline V gene has CDR1 MNHEY and CDR2 SMNVEV (reference sequence). The CDR3 has 12 residues.

The rearrangement links TRBV20-1 to TRBJ2-5; D gene ambiguous. The CDR3 has 12 residues. Germline CDR1 reads DFQATT; CDR2 reads SNEGSKA (reference sequence). The V gene lost 7 bases and the J gene lost 2 bases, with 11 bases spanning the gap. The CDR3 here is CSGEQSQETQYF. The CDR3 nucleotides read TGCAGTGGGGAACAGTCACAAGAGACCCAGTACTTC.

The V and J genes are TRBV5-1 and TRBJ2-7; tentatively, D is TRBD2 (6 bases). Deletions cut 4 bases from V and 0 bases from J, with 11 bases between. The CDR3 contains 14 residues. CDR1 and CDR2 (germline): SGHRS, YFSETQ. CDR3 in DNA: TGCGCCAGCAGCCATAGCGGAAGCTCCTACGAGCAGTACTTC. It specifies CASSHSGSSYEQYF. Supplemented by reference TRBV5-1 and TRBJ2-7, the full variable domain reads KAGVTQTPRYLIKTRGQQVTLSCSPISGHRSVSWYQQTPGQGLQFLFEYFSETQRNKGNFPGRFSGRQFSNSRSEMNVSTLELGDSALYLCASSHSGSSYEQYFGPGTRLTVT.